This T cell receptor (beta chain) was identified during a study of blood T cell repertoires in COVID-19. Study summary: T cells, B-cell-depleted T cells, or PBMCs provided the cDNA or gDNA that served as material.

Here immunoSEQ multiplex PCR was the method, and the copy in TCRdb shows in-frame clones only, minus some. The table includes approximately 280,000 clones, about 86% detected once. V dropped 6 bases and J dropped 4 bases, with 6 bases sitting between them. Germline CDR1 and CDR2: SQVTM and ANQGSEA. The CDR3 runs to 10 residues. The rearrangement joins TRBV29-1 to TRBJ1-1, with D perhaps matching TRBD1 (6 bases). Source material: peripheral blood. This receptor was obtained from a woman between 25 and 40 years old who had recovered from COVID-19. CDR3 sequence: CSVGATEAFF. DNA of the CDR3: TGCAGCGTGGGGGCCACTGAAGCTTTCTTT.